This TCR beta chain was captured in a study of T cell responses to AZD1222 COVID-19 vaccine. Study details: Whether given at about 4 or about 12 weeks, second doses were pooled.

Details on this clone: Its specificity is unknown.

The protocol was immunoSEQ multiplex PCR, while the TCRdb copy is restricted to in-frame clones and leaves out a portion. Altogether more than 95,000 clones are present, roughly 91% being singletons, with the ten largest covering over 6.5%. Study-level results: Among the donors, most were white British and more were female, and clonal diversity was possibly underestimated. Among vaccine-associated CD4 TCRs, coverage spanned spike, with dominance at 160-218 and 743-854. Two AZD1222 doses significantly raised spike-specific TCR breadth and depth over controls.

The clonotype comes from an adult in good health. The sample consisted of peripheral blood, taken on day 0 of AZD1222 vaccination.

The CDR3 nucleotides read TGTGCCAGCAGCGTAGGGTTTGGGACAGCAAGCACAGATACGCAGTATTTT. Translation gives CASSVGFGTASTDTQYF. The rearrangement links TRBV9 to TRBJ2-3; 7 nucleotides agree with TRBD1. The ends lost 0 bases at V and 0 bases at J; junction bases unmatched: 7. Germline CDR1 reads SGDLS; CDR2 reads YYNGEE. The CDR3 has 17 amino acids.